This T cell receptor beta chain came from a study of T cell repertoires in cytomegalovirus infection. Study summary: CMV infection plus the matching HLA type was flagged by public TCR beta signatures. Points from the study as a whole: HLA-C-restricted TCR beta clonotypes specific for CMV led the ex vivo response. Cumulative public TCR beta family frequency identified CMV carriers with the relevant HLA.

This CDR3 has 12 residues. V was cut by 5 bases and J by 1 base, with 5 bases left in between. The germline V gene encodes CDR1 SGHTA and CDR2 FQGNSA. Each CDR3 protein gets one entry after TCRdb re-called the reads with MiXCR. The sample contains a few hundred thousand distinct CDR3 sequences, around 27% of which appear only once. This clonotype has ten or more counts. Its antigen is still unknown. This chain links TRBV7-2 with TRBJ2-5; D not certain. The TCR comes from a human donor in good health (CMV status not recorded). Some clones in this sample may be carry-over from other donors' samples. Material: PBMCs. This chain's CDR3 is CASSRFQETQYF. Written as DNA, the CDR3 is TGTGCCAGCAGCAGGTTCCAAGAGACCCAGTACTTC. Full variable domain (rest looked up from reference TRBV7-2 and TRBJ2-5): GAGVSQSPSNKVTEKGKDVELRCDPISGHTALYWYRQSLGQGLEFLIYFQGNSAPDKSGLPSDRFSAERTGGSVSTLTIQRTQQEDSAVYLCASSRFQETQYFGPGTRLLVL.